Below, 14 T cell receptor beta chains from the same sample are listed, as sequenced in a study of identical twins. TCRdb redid the calling of the 5' RACE reads with MiXCR, one entry per CDR3 protein. The sample has 650,000 to 750,000 distinct CDR3 sequences, 21% seen once. The sample also formed part of further work on T cells expressing NK-cell markers.

Material: PBMCs. These receptor sequences come from a woman younger than 30 in good health.

A few counts support this clonotype. The chain employs TRBV10-3 and TRBJ1-3; D call uncertain. The CDR3 loop spans 12 amino acids. V was trimmed by 9 bases and J by 3 bases, leaving 9 bases between them. The germline V gene encodes CDR1 ENHRY and CDR2 SYGVKD. The CDR3 nucleotides read TGTGCCATTGAGGGCGGTGGAAACACCATATATTTT. Its translation is CAIEGGGNTIYF.

The gene calls are TRBV25-1 and TRBJ2-7, with TRBD1 matching 9 bases. Per germline, CDR1 MGHDK and CDR2 SYGVNS. This CDR3 region has 15 residues. The J segment lost 0 bases and the V segment lost 2 bases, leaving 2 bases of the junction unmatched. CDR3 in amino acids: CASSEGTGISYEQYF. CDR3 sequence (DNA): TGTGCCAGCAGTGAAGGGACAGGGATCTCCTACGAGCAGTACTTC.

V is TRBV21-1 and J is TRBJ2-7; the tabulated D call, TRBD1, remains unverified against the DNA. TRBV21-1 is a documented pseudogene. This CDR3 spans 13 amino acids. The CDR3 DNA is TGTGCCAGCAGCGAGGACACCTTCTACGAGCAGCACTTC. Translation: CASSEDTFYEQHF.

The sample holds many counts of this clonotype. The chain links TRBV20-1 to TRBJ2-1; possibly TRBD1 or TRBD2 for D (5 bases each). In germline, CDR1 is DFQATT, CDR2 SNEGSKA (reference sequence). The V and J ends lost 6 bases and 10 bases respectively, with 19 bases between them. The CDR3 consists of 13 residues. This CDR3 reads CSAKGPTSREQFF. In DNA, the CDR3 is TGCAGTGCCAAGGGACCGACCAGCCGCGAGCAGTTCTTC.

The rearrangement uses TRBV10-3 and TRBJ2-3; 10 bases align to TRBD1. The length of the CDR3 is 13 residues. The germline V gene encodes CDR1 ENHRY and CDR2 SYGVKD. With V trimmed by 11 bases and J by 5 bases, 7 bases remained unmatched. CDR3 sequence (DNA): TGTGCCGCCACGGACAGGGGGGAAGATACGCAGTATTTT. Translation: CAATDRGEDTQYF.

The chain joins TRBV10-3 to TRBJ2-3; a possible D gene is TRBD2 (6 bases). The CDR3 contains 14 residues. V was pared by 6 bases and J by 0 bases, with 10 bases between. Germline loops: CDR1 ENHRY, CDR2 SYGVKD. DNA for the CDR3: TGTGCCATCAGGGGCGGGGTTAGCACAGATACGCAGTATTTT. Protein product: CAIRGGVSTDTQYF.

The J gene is TRBJ2-5, the V gene TRBV5-1, with D perhaps matching TRBD2 (6 bases). The CDR3 loop spans 15 amino acids. V was shortened by 10 bases and J by 1 base, with 20 bases between the two germline ends. CDR1 SGHRS and CDR2 YFSETQ come from the germline V gene. This chain's CDR3 is CAGKIRTGGQETQYF. Written as DNA, the CDR3 is TGCGCCGGGAAGATCAGGACCGGGGGCCAAGAGACCCAGTACTTC. The full variable domain, its missing parts supplied by reference TRBV5-1 and TRBJ2-5, is KAGVTQTPRYLIKTRGQQVTLSCSPISGHRSVSWYQQTPGQGLQFLFEYFSETQRNKGNFPGRFSGRQFSNSRSEMNVSTLELGDSALYLCAGKIRTGGQETQYFGPGTRLLVL.

This clonotype has ten or more counts. CDR3 DNA: TGCGCCAGCAGCAATCCAGCGGGAGCGGAGCTGTTTTTT. Translating it yields CASSNPAGAELFF. V and J are TRBV10-2 and TRBJ2-2; 8 bases line up with TRBD2. Germline CDR1 and CDR2: WSHSY and SAAADI. The CDR3 covers 13 residues. The J segment lost 10 bases and the V segment lost 6 bases, leaving 7 bases of the junction unmatched.

In its sample, this clonotype was seen many times. The chain joins TRBV29-1 to TRBJ2-1; 8 bases map to TRBD1. With 3 bases clipped from V and 9 bases from J, the junction kept 13 bases outside the gene matches. Per the germline V gene, CDR1 is SQVTM and CDR2 is ANQGSEA. This CDR3 contains 15 residues. Here the CDR3 reads CSVERYGGQGSEQFF. The CDR3, as DNA: TGCAGCGTTGAGAGGTACGGAGGACAGGGAAGTGAGCAGTTCTTC.

The chain is built from TRBV6-1 and TRBJ2-6, with no clear D. Germline CDR1 and CDR2: MNHNS and SASEGT. The length of the CDR3 is 15 residues. V lost 8 bases, J lost 0 bases, and 11 bases lay in between. CDR3: CASRLGNSGANVLTF. The CDR3 coding sequence is TGTGCCAGCCGCCTGGGAAACTCTGGGGCCAACGTCCTGACTTTC.

This clonotype has a count of ten or more. This rearrangement joins TRBV18 to TRBJ2-1, with D maybe TRBD1 (6 bases). This CDR3 region has 15 residues. CDR1 KGHSH and CDR2 LQKENI come from the germline V gene. Trimming left V 11 bases short and J 6 bases short, with 23 bases between. Written as DNA, the CDR3 is TGTGCCGGATCCTCATCCAGGGGATGGGGCAATGAGCAGTTCTTC. It is translated as CAGSSSRGWGNEQFF.

The V call is TRBV12-3 or TRBV12-4, the J call TRBJ2-2, with D unclear. The CDR3 is 13 residues long. The V end was cut by 2 bases, the J end by 6 bases, with 7 bases between. As DNA, the CDR3 is TGTGCCAGCAGTTTATTAGTCCCCGGGGAGCTGTTTTTT. This translates into CASSLLVPGELFF.

Ten or more counts support this clonotype. The CDR3 DNA reads as TGTGCCAGCAGCTTAGGATGGGGCGGGAGGAATTACGAGCAGTACTTC. Its protein product is CASSLGWGGRNYEQYF. This chain links TRBV7-9 with TRBJ2-7; 8 nucleotides line up with TRBD2. Unmatched junction bases numbered 9, after V lost 1 base and J lost 4 bases. This CDR3 contains 16 residues. Germline values: CDR1 SEHNR, CDR2 FQNEAQ (reference sequence).

The chain employs TRBV10-3 and TRBJ2-1; TRBD1 matches at 9 bases. The germline CDR1 and CDR2 sequences are ENHRY and SYGVKD. The junction had 3 bases not matched to a gene; V was cut back by 6 bases and J by 9 bases. The CDR3 covers 12 residues. This CDR3 is CAIRGQGGEQFF. The CDR3, as DNA: TGTGCCATCAGGGGACAGGGTGGTGAGCAGTTCTTC.